Listed below are T cell receptor beta chains from one sample, sequenced in a study of PD-L1 blockade in urothelial cancer. Some clones are missing from TCRdb's copy, which holds only in-frame ones; the method was immunoSEQ multiplex PCR. The sample records 40,000 to 60,000 clones, about four fifths being singletons. The source material was PBMCs, sampled around atezolizumab (anti-PD-L1) treatment. These TCRs come from a man in his sixties or seventies with urothelial cancer. Both conserved end residues are part of each CDR3. A D gene is named only where the DNA matches it firmly. The size entry is marked missing in some rows and otherwise reads once, few, many or a size class.

d_gene	j_gene	abundance	len	v_gene	CDR3nt	CDR3aa
NA	TRBJ1-1	few	14	TRBV5-1	TGCGCCAGCAGCTTGGAACGGGGGAGCACTGAAGCTTTCTTT	CASSLERGSTEAFF
NA	TRBJ2-2	NA	13	TRBV18	TGTGCCAGCTCACCCGGGGACACCGGGGAGCTGTTTTTT	CASSPGDTGELFF
NA	TRBJ2-1	NA	15	TRBV7-2	TGTGCCAGCAGCTTAGACAGTCTCTCCTACAATGAGCAGTTCTTC	CASSLDSLSYNEQFF
NA	TRBJ2-2	NA	14	TRBV6-4	TGTGCCAGCAAACCCCGGAGGGGTACCGGGGAGCTGTTTTTT	CASKPRRGTGELFF
TRBD1	TRBJ2-7	many	14	TRBV5-1	TGCGCCAGCAGGGCCGGGACAGGGCCCTACGAGCAGTACTTC	CASRAGTGPYEQYF
TRBD2	TRBJ2-3	NA	16	TRBV4-1	TGCGCCAGCAGCCAAGAGGCTAGCGGGAGAGGTGATACGCAGTATTTT	CASSQEASGRGDTQYF
NA	TRBJ2-7	NA	16	TRBV9	TGTGCCAGCAGCCGCCGGGGGGACACCGAATCCTACGAGCAGTACTTC	CASSRRGDTESYEQYF
TRBD2	TRBJ2-1	NA	17	TRBV5-1	TGCGCCAGCAGCCCCGATGGTCCGGGACTAGCGGGAGTTGAGCAGTTCTTC	CASSPDGPGLAGVEQFF
NA	TRBJ1-1	NA	15	TRBV4-2	TGTGCCAGCAGCCAACTGGGGGCCCCGAACACTGAAGCTTTCTTT	CASSQLGAPNTEAFF
NA	TRBJ2-3	NA	16	TRBV5-1	TGCGCCAGCAGCTTGGGTTCGGGACTCTTCACGGATACGCAGTATTTT	CASSLGSGLFTDTQYF
NA	TRBJ2-3	NA	15	TRBV15	TGTGCCACCAGCAGAGATCCGGAGGGCACAGATACGCAGTATTTT	CATSRDPEGTDTQYF
NA	TRBJ2-1	NA	15	TRBV19	TGTGCCAGTAAGGAAACCGGGGTATCCTACAATGAGCAGTTCTTC	CASKETGVSYNEQFF
NA	TRBJ2-2	NA	16	TRBV5-1	TGCGCCAGCAGCTTGGAAGTAGGCGGGAACACCGGGGAGCTGTTTTTT	CASSLEVGGNTGELFF
NA	TRBJ1-1	once	16	TRBV2	TGTGCCAGCAGAATAGAGTCCAACCCTGGTGTAAATCGAGCTTTCTTT	CASRIESNPGVNRAFF
NA	TRBJ1-5	few	15	TRBV19	TGTGCCAGTAGTATAGATGGGGCAGGGAGGCAGCCCCAGCATTTT	CASSIDGAGRQPQHF
NA	TRBJ1-2	NA	18	TRBV28	TGTGCCAGCAGTTCGCCAAGGCGTACAGGGTGGAGGATCTATGGCTACACCTTC	CASSSPRRTGWRIYGYTF
TRBD1	TRBJ2-1	once	15	TRBV27	TGTGCCAGCACCACCGGACAGGGTTCGTTTCATGAGCAGTTCTTC	CASTTGQGSFHEQFF
TRBD2	TRBJ2-3	NA	15	TRBV6-1	TGTGCCAGCAGTGAACTAGCGGGAGTAACAGATACGCAGTATTTT	CASSELAGVTDTQYF
NA	TRBJ1-2	NA	13	TRBV6-5	TGTGCCAGCAGTTACGGACAGCAAGATGGCTACACCTTC	CASSYGQQDGYTF
NA	TRBJ1-4	NA	16	TRBV28	TGTGCCAGCCAGTTAATAAAGACAGGAATTAATGAAAAACTGTTTTTT	CASQLIKTGINEKLFF
NA	TRBJ2-1	NA	15	TRBV5-5	TGTGCCAGCAGCCCGTACGGGACAACGGACAATGAGCAGTTCTTC	CASSPYGTTDNEQFF
NA	TRBJ2-7	NA	17	TRBV13	TGTGCCAGCAGCTTAGGCCTATCGAGGCAGGGTAAAAGCGAGCAGTACTTC	CASSLGLSRQGKSEQYF
NA	TRBJ2-7	NA	16	TRBV2	TGTGCCAGCAGTGAAGACGGGGGAGGGGGTTTGGACGAGCAGTACTTC	CASSEDGGGGLDEQYF